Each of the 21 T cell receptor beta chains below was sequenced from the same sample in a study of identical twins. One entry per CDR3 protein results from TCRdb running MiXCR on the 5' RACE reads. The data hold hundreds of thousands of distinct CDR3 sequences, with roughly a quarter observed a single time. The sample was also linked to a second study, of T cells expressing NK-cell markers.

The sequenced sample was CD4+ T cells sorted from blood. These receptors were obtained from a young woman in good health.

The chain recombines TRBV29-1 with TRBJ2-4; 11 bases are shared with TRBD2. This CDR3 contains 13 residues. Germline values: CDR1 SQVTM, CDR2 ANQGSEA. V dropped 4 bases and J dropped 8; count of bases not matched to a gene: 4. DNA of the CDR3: TGCAGCGTTGTACTAGCGGGAGCGTACATTCAGTACTTC. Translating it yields CSVVLAGAYIQYF.

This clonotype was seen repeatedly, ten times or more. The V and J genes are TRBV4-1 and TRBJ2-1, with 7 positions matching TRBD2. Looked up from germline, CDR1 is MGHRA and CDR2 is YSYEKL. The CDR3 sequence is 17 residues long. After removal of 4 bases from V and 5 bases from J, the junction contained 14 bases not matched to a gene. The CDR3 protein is CASSPKGSSGVNNEQFF. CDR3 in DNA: TGCGCCAGCAGCCCCAAGGGTTCCAGCGGGGTAAACAATGAGCAGTTCTTC.

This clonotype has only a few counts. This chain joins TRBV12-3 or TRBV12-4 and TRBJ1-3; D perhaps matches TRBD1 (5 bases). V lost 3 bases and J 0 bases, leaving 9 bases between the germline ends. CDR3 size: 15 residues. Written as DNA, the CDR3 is TGTGCCAGCAGTTTTGGGGGAATCTCTGGAAACACCATATATTTT. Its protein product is CASSFGGISGNTIYF.

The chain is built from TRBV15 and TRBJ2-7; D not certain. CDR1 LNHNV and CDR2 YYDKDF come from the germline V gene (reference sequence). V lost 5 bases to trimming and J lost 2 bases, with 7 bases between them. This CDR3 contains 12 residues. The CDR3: CATSGFAYEQYF. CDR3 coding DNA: TGTGCCACCAGCGGATTCGCCTACGAGCAGTACTTC.

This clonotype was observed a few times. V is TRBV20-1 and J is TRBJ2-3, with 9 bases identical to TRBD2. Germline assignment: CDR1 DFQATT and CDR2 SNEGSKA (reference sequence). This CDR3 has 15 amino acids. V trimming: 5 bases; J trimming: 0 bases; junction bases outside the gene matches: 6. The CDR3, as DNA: TGCAGTGCTCCTCATAGCGGGGGTAGCACAGATACGCAGTATTTT. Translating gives CSAPHSGGSTDTQYF.

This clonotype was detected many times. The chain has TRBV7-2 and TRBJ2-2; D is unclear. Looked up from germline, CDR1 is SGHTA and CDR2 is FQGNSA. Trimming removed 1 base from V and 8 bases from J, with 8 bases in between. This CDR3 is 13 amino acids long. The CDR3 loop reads CASSLVPTGELFF. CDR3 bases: TGTGCCAGCAGCTTAGTCCCGACAGGGGAGCTGTTTTTT.

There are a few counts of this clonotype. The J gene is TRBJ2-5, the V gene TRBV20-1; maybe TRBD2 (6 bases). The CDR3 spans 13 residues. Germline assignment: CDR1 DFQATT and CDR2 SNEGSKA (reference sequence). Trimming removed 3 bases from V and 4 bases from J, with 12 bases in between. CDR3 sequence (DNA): TGCAGTGCTAGTTGGCGGGGTGGAGAGACCCAGTACTTC. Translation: CSASWRGGETQYF.

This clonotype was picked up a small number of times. CDR3 bases: TGTGCCAGCATCGGGGCGGGAGCAGGGTACAATGAGCAGTTCTTC. Amino acid sequence: CASIGAGAGYNEQFF. The chain joins TRBV6-1 to TRBJ2-1, with 7 bases aligning to TRBD2. CDR1 MNHNS and CDR2 SASEGT come from the germline V gene. The V and J ends lost 7 bases and 4 bases, in that order; junction bases with no gene match: 10. CDR3 size: 15 residues.

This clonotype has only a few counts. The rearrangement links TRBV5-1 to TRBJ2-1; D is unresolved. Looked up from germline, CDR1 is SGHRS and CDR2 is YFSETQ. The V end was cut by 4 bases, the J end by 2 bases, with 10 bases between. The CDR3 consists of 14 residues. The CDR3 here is CASSGLHTYNEQFF. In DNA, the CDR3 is TGCGCCAGCAGCGGGCTACACACCTACAATGAGCAGTTCTTC.

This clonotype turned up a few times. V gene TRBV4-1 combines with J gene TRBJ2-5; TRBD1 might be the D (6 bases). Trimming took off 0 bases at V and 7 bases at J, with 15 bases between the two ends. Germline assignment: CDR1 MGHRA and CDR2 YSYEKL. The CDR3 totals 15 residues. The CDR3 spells CASSQDQGKYWTQYF. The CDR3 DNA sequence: TGCGCCAGCAGCCAAGACCAGGGGAAGTATTGGACCCAGTACTTC.

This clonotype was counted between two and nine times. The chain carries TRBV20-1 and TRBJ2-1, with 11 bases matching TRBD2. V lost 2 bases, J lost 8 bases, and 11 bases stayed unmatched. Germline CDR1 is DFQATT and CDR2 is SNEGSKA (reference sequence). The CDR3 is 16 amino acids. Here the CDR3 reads CSARRLRLAGIDEQFF. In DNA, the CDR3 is TGCAGTGCTAGAAGGTTGCGACTAGCGGGGATAGATGAGCAGTTCTTC.

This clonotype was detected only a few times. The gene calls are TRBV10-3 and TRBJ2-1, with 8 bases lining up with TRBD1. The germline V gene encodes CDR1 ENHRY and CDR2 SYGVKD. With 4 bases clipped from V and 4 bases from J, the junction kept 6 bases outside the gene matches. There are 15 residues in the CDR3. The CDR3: CAISAWTGNYNEQFF. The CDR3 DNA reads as TGTGCCATCAGTGCTTGGACAGGGAATTACAATGAGCAGTTCTTC.

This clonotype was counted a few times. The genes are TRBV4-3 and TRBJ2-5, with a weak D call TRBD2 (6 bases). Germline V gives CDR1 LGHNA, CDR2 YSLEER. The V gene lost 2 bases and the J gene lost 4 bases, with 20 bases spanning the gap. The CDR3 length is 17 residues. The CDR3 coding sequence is TGCGCCAGCAGCCAAATGGGCTTTAGCGGAACTGGAGAGACCCAGTACTTC. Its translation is CASSQMGFSGTGETQYF.

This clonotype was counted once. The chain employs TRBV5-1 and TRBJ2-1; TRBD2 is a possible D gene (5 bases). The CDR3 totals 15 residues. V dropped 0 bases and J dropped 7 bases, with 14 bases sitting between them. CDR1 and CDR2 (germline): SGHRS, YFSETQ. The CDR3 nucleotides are TGCGCCAGCAGCTTGGGGGTAGCGTCGTTGAATGAGCAGTTCTTC. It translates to CASSLGVASLNEQFF.

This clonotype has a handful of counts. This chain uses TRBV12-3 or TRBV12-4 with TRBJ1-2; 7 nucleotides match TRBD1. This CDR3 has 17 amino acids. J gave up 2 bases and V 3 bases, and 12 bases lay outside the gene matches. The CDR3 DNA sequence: TGTGCCAGCAGTTTCAGGCGGACAGGCGATTTGAACTATGGCTACACCTTC. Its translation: CASSFRRTGDLNYGYTF.

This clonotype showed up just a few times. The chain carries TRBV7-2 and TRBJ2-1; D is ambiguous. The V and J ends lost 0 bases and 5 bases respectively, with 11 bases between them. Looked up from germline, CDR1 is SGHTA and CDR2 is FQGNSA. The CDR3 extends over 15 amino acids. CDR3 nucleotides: TGTGCCAGCAGCTTAGCAGCCCTGAGAAACAATGAGCAGTTCTTC. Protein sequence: CASSLAALRNNEQFF.

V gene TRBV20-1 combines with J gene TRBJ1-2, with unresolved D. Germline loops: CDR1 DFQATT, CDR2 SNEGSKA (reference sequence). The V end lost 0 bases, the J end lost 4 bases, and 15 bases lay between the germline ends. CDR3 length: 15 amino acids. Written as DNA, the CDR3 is TGCAGTGCTAGAGATTTCAGGACTGGCGTCTATGGCTACACCTTC. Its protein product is CSARDFRTGVYGYTF.

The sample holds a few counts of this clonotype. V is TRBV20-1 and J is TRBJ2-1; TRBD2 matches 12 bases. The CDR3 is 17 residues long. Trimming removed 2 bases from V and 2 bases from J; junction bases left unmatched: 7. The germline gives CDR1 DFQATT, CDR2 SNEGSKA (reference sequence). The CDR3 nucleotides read TGCAGTGCTAGATCACCCGGGACTAGCGGGCCCTACAATGAGCAGTTCTTC. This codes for CSARSPGTSGPYNEQFF.

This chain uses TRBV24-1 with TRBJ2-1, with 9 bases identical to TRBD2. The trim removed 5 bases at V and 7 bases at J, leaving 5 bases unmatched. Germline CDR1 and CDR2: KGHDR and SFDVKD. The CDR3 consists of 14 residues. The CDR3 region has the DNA TGTGCCACCAGTGCGGCGGGGGGGCGGAATGAGCAGTTCTTC. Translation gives CATSAAGGRNEQFF.

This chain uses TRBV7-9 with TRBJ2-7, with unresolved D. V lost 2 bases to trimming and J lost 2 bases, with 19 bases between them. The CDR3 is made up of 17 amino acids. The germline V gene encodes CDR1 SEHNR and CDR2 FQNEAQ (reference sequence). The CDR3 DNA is TGTGCCAGCAGCTTACCGACTCACACCCAAGCTGCCTACGAGCAGTACTTC. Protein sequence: CASSLPTHTQAAYEQYF.

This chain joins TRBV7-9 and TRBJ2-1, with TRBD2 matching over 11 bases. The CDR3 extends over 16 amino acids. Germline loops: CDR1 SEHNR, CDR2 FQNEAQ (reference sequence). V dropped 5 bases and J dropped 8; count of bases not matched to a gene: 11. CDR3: CASSPGTSGQGYEQFF. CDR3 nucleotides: TGTGCCAGCAGCCCGGGGACTAGCGGTCAGGGATATGAGCAGTTCTTC.